Shown below are 21 T cell receptor beta chains from a single sample sequenced in a study of T cell repertoires in cytomegalovirus infection. No antigen has been identified for these receptors. In TCRdb, the reads were re-called with MiXCR into one record per CDR3 protein. The sample lists some 920,000 distinct CDR3 sequences, roughly 30% seen once, with around 15% in the top ten. The source material was cultured CD8+ T cells from PBMCs, sampled from culture after CMV antigen stimulation. The receptors derive from a human donor in good health (CMV status not recorded). Some clones in this sample may be carry-over from other donors' samples.

Only a few counts were recorded for this clonotype. The V call is TRBV2, the J call TRBJ2-1; D is undetermined. CDR1 and CDR2 (germline): SNHLY, FYNNEI. V was pared by 3 bases and J by 3 bases, with 12 bases between. The CDR3 is made up of 15 amino acids. CDR3 sequence reads: CASSDVVGLYNEQFF. In DNA form, the CDR3 reads TGTGCCAGCAGTGATGTAGTAGGGCTCTACAATGAGCAGTTCTTC.

The CDR3 DNA sequence: TGTGCCAGCAGCTCAGCGGGACAGTACAATGAGCAGTTCTTC. It codes for CASSSAGQYNEQFF. V and J are TRBV7-9 and TRBJ2-1; tentatively, D is TRBD1 or TRBD2 (7 bases each). This CDR3 has 14 residues. The V end was cut by 4 bases, the J end by 4 bases, with 11 bases between. Germline loops: CDR1 SEHNR, CDR2 FQNEAQ (reference sequence).

With respect to this clonotype: Just one base apart from a much larger clone, this may be a read error. The V gene is TRBV19, the J gene TRBJ2-2; tentatively, D is TRBD1 (5 bases). V was cut by 5 bases and J by 0 bases, with 10 bases left in between. CDR1 is LNHDA and CDR2 is SQIVND in the germline V gene (reference sequence). CDR3 size: 15 residues. In DNA, the CDR3 is TGTGCCAGTAGTCCCGACAGTACGAACACCGGGGAGCTGTTTTTT. Its protein is CASSPDSTNTGELFF.

V and J are TRBV2 and TRBJ1-2, with D perhaps TRBD1 (6 bases). CDR1 SNHLY and CDR2 FYNNEI come from the germline V gene. V was pared by 0 bases and J by 1 base, with 9 bases between. The CDR3 is made up of 15 amino acids. The CDR3 sequence is CASSEAGGINYGYTF. CDR3 coding DNA: TGTGCCAGCAGTGAAGCAGGGGGTATTAACTATGGCTACACCTTC.

This clonotype was recorded a few times. This rearrangement joins TRBV6-2 or TRBV6-3 to TRBJ1-1; maybe TRBD1 (5 bases). Trimming pared 2 bases from V and 3 bases from J, leaving 19 bases between. Germline assignment: CDR1 MNHEY and CDR2 SVGEGT. This CDR3 is built from 17 residues. CDR3 in amino acids: CASSYLGTLVGDTEAFF. The CDR3 coding sequence is TGTGCCAGCAGTTACCTCGGGACTTTGGTTGGGGACACTGAAGCTTTCTTT.

The rearrangement joins TRBV7-9 to TRBJ2-1; TRBD2 matches at 10 bases. The J segment lost 8 bases and the V segment lost 4 bases, leaving 11 bases of the junction unmatched. The CDR3 sequence is 16 residues long. Germline CDR1 is SEHNR and CDR2 is FQNEAQ (reference sequence). The CDR3 DNA is TGTGCCAGCAGCTCCGCAGAAGCGGGGGGGGTCTATGAGCAGTTCTTC. Translating it yields CASSSAEAGGVYEQFF. The whole variable domain, filled in from reference TRBV7-9 and TRBJ2-1, reads DTGVSQNPRHKITKRGQNVTFRCDPISEHNRLYWYRQTLGQGPEFLTYFQNEAQLEKSRLLSDRFSAERPKGSFSTLEIQRTEQGDSAMYLCASSSAEAGGVYEQFFGPGTRLTVL.

The chain employs TRBV28 and TRBJ2-3, with unresolved D. Germline-derived CDR1 and CDR2 are MDHEN and SYDVKM. The CDR3 length is 16 residues. V shed 2 bases and J shed 4 bases, with 16 bases lying between them. For the CDR3, the DNA is TGTGCCAGCAGTTTAAGAGGACCGGCGGCGGCAGATACGCAGTATTTT. It translates to CASSLRGPAAADTQYF.

In this sample, this clonotype turned up a few times. The rearrangement joins TRBV7-3 to TRBJ2-1; 10 nucleotides line up with TRBD2. Germline trimming cut 5 bases from V and 7 bases from J; bases unmatched to any gene: 11. Germline V CDR1 and CDR2: SGHTA, FQGTGA. This CDR3 has 16 residues. The CDR3 reads CASSHRSGGPENEQFF. The CDR3 region has the DNA TGTGCCAGCAGCCACCGTAGCGGGGGGCCGGAGAATGAGCAGTTCTTC.

This chain joins TRBV10-3 and TRBJ2-1, with TRBD2 as a possible D gene (5 bases). There are 16 residues in the CDR3. Germline loops: CDR1 ENHRY, CDR2 SYGVKD. Trimming took 0 bases from V and 0 from J, leaving 9 bases between them. This chain's CDR3 is CAISESTGSSYNEQFF. The CDR3 nucleotides are TGTGCCATCAGTGAGTCTACGGGGAGCTCCTACAATGAGCAGTTCTTC.

This sequence joins TRBV28 and TRBJ2-2; 8 bases map to TRBD2. The CDR3 length is 15 residues. Germline values: CDR1 MDHEN, CDR2 SYDVKM. V lost 9 bases and J lost 6; bases outside the gene matches: 12. CDR3 nucleotides: TGTGCCAGTAAGGCCTTCCTCGGGGGGGCCGGGGAGCTGTTTTTT. Its translation: CASKAFLGGAGELFF.

The rearrangement uses TRBV4-1 and TRBJ2-1, with 10 bases aligning to TRBD1. CDR3 length: 17 amino acids. CDR1 and CDR2 from the germline V gene are MGHRA and YSYEKL. V gave up 2 bases and J gave up 4 bases; unmatched junction bases: 8. CDR3 in amino acids: CASSQFITGQGYNEQFF. Here the CDR3 DNA reads TGCGCCAGCAGCCAATTTATAACGGGACAGGGGTACAATGAGCAGTTCTTC.

The chain uses TRBV7-2 and TRBJ1-3; TRBD1 matches 7 bases. The CDR3 spans 14 residues. Germline trimming cut 5 bases from V and 8 bases from J; bases unmatched to any gene: 9. Germline V gives CDR1 SGHTA, CDR2 FQGNSA. Here the CDR3 DNA reads TGTGCCAGCAGCCCCCAGGGGGAAGTGGACACCATATATTTT. This translates into CASSPQGEVDTIYF.

This clonotype was seen just once. This chain links TRBV27 with TRBJ2-5; 8 bases match TRBD1. V shed 4 bases, J shed 5 bases, and the junction held 6 bases outside the gene matches. CDR3 length: 14 residues. CDR1 MNHEY and CDR2 SMNVEV come from the germline V gene (reference sequence). This CDR3 reads CASSYQGAGETQYF. As DNA, the CDR3 is TGTGCCAGCAGTTACCAGGGGGCGGGGGAGACCCAGTACTTC.

At least ten counts were recorded for this clonotype. This chain connects TRBV7-6 to TRBJ2-7; possibly TRBD2 for D (6 bases). Germline V CDR1 and CDR2: SGHVS, FNYEAQ. This CDR3 is 14 amino acids long. V was trimmed by 3 bases and J by 0 bases, leaving 9 bases between them. The CDR3 DNA reads as TGTGCCAGCAGCTTGGGGGGTCTCTCCTACGAGCAGTACTTC. This encodes CASSLGGLSYEQYF.

This clonotype has only a few counts. The chain recombines TRBV6-6 with TRBJ1-5, with D perhaps matching TRBD1 (5 bases). The CDR3 is made up of 16 amino acids. Looked up from germline, CDR1 is MNHNY and CDR2 is SVGAGI (reference sequence). V lost 5 bases to trimming and J lost 6 bases, with 20 bases between them. The CDR3 loop reads CASSDPGRQLSQPQHF. Written as DNA, the CDR3 is TGTGCCAGCAGTGATCCAGGGCGGCAGCTCTCTCAGCCCCAGCATTTT.

The V and J genes are TRBV6-2 or TRBV6-3 and TRBJ2-3; 7 nucleotides align to TRBD2. The CDR3 consists of 18 residues. The J segment lost 0 bases and the V segment lost 5 bases, leaving 14 bases of the junction unmatched. Germline V lookup: CDR1 MNHEY, CDR2 SVGEGT. Here the CDR3 reads CASSSRDYNPYSTDTQYF. The CDR3 DNA is TGTGCCAGCAGTAGCCGGGACTACAATCCCTATAGCACAGATACGCAGTATTTT.

The rearrangement joins TRBV7-9 to TRBJ2-3; D perhaps matches TRBD1 (5 bases). The CDR3 extends over 15 amino acids. The V end lost 2 bases, the J end lost 2 bases, and 11 bases lay between the germline ends. CDR1 is SEHNR, CDR2 FQNEAQ, per germline (reference sequence). CDR3 residues: CASSLSGFFTDTQYF. DNA of the CDR3: TGTGCCAGCAGCTTATCAGGGTTCTTCACAGATACGCAGTATTTT.

This clonotype was found many times. The V and J genes are TRBV7-6 and TRBJ2-3; 11 bases fit TRBD2. CDR1 and CDR2 (germline): SGHVS, FNYEAQ. The CDR3 consists of 18 residues. The ends lost 4 bases at V and 8 bases at J; junction bases unmatched: 17. The CDR3 region is CASSWASGGTVDVGTQYF. The CDR3 bases are TGTGCCAGCAGCTGGGCTAGCGGGGGGACCGTTGACGTGGGTACGCAGTATTTT. The full variable domain, its missing parts supplied by reference TRBV7-6 and TRBJ2-3, is GAGVSQSPRYKVTKRGQDVALRCDPISGHVSLYWYRQALGQGPEFLTYFNYEAQQDKSGLPNDRFSAERPEGSISTLTIQRTEQRDSAMYRCASSWASGGTVDVGTQYFGPGTRLTVL.

This clonotype came up a few times. The gene calls are TRBV19 and TRBJ2-1; no definite D call. The CDR3 has 15 amino acids. The V gene's germline CDR1 is LNHDA and CDR2 SQIVND (reference sequence). The germline V and J ends were trimmed by 3 bases and 3 bases, with 12 bases remaining between them. Here the CDR3 DNA reads TGTGCCAGTAGTATGAGTGGACCGCGCTACAATGAGCAGTTCTTC. This gives the protein CASSMSGPRYNEQFF.

The chain employs TRBV9 and TRBJ1-5; D is uncertain. Germline-derived CDR1 and CDR2 are SGDLS and YYNGEE. Trimming took 2 bases from V and 1 from J, leaving 7 bases between them. The CDR3 runs 14 residues. CDR3 nucleotide sequence: TGTGCCAGCAGCGTCAAGGACAGCAATCAGCCCCAGCATTTT. Its translation: CASSVKDSNQPQHF.

This clonotype was detected many times. The chain has TRBV7-2 and TRBJ2-3, with unresolved D. CDR1 SGHTA and CDR2 FQGNSA come from the germline V gene. This CDR3 contains 16 residues. The V end was cut by 5 bases, the J end by 2 bases, with 17 bases between. CDR3 in DNA: TGTGCCAGCAGCCTGACCTTCCAGCTCCTCACAGATACGCAGTATTTT. Protein: CASSLTFQLLTDTQYF.